These 24 T cell receptor beta chains came from one sample sequenced in a study of CD8 T cells in Susac syndrome. Roughly 0.45 to 1 ug RNA was reverse transcribed with random hexamers. TCRdb re-called the immunoSEQ multiplex PCR reads with MiXCR, one entry per CDR3 protein. The profile covers about 120,000 distinct CDR3 sequences, with about nine tenths appearing a single time and over 0.12% taken by the ten largest. Sequencing used CD4+ T cells from PBMCs. Source of these receptors: a human donor in good health.

V usage is TRBV25-1 and J usage is TRBJ2-7; D unresolved. Looked up from germline, CDR1 is MGHDK and CDR2 is SYGVNS. The CDR3 spans 12 residues. Trimming cost V 5 bases and J 0 bases, with 5 bases left between them. The CDR3 spells CASSRASYEQYF. The DNA for the CDR3 is TGTGCCAGCAGTCGGGCCTCCTACGAGCAGTACTTC.

The DNA of the CDR3 is TGTGCCAGCAGCCTCTCCGGAACTGCGAACACTGAAGCTTTCTTT. Translating it yields CASSLSGTANTEAFF. The J gene is TRBJ1-1, the V gene TRBV7-3; no reliable D call. Germline V gene lookup returns CDR1 SGHTA and CDR2 FQGTGA. CDR3 length: 15 amino acids. V lost 5 bases to trimming and J lost 1 base, with 14 bases between them.

The V call is TRBV14, the J call TRBJ1-2, with D possibly TRBD1 on 5 matching bases. Germline V lookup: CDR1 SGHDN, CDR2 FVKESK. V dropped 0 bases and J dropped 1 base, with 12 bases sitting between them. This CDR3 spans 16 amino acids. CDR3 residues: CASSQDPTEVNYGYTF. As DNA, the CDR3 is TGTGCCAGCAGCCAAGATCCGACAGAGGTTAACTATGGCTACACCTTC.

In its sample, this clonotype was seen a few times. In DNA, the CDR3 is TGTGCCAGCAGCCAAGAGGGGAGGACTGAAGCTTTCTTT. The encoded protein is CASSQEGRTEAFF. The chain combines TRBV3-1 with TRBJ1-1; D not resolved. The CDR3 runs to 13 residues. Germline loops: CDR1 LGHDT, CDR2 YNNKEL (reference sequence). Trimming left V 0 bases short and J 5 bases short, with 7 bases between. The variable domain in full, with the rest retrieved from reference TRBV3-1 and TRBJ1-1, is DTAVSQTPKYLVTQMGNDKSIKCEQNLGHDTMYWYKQDSKKFLKIMFSYNNKELIINETVPNRFSPKSPDKAHLNLHINSLELGDSAVYFCASSQEGRTEAFFGQGTRLTVV.

The chain joins TRBV4-2 to TRBJ1-1; D is perhaps TRBD1 (5 bases). Trimming removed 0 bases from V and 7 bases from J, with 12 bases in between. This CDR3 has 14 residues. In germline, CDR1 is LGHNA, CDR2 YNFKEQ. The CDR3 nucleotides are TGTGCCAGCAGCCAAGAGCAGGGTCGCGATGAAGCTTTCTTT. Translated: CASSQEQGRDEAFF.

This sequence joins TRBV6-2 or TRBV6-3 and TRBJ2-2, with 7 bases lining up with TRBD1. The trim removed 5 bases at V and 5 bases at J, leaving 5 bases unmatched. CDR3 length equals 14 residues. Germline assignment: CDR1 MNHEY and CDR2 SVGEGT. CDR3: CASSNPGQTGELFF. DNA for the CDR3: TGTGCCAGCAGTAATCCGGGACAGACCGGGGAGCTGTTTTTT.

This rearrangement joins TRBV4-3 to TRBJ2-1; TRBD2 agrees at 8 bases. This CDR3 is 18 amino acids long. V lost 0 bases and J lost 4; bases outside the gene matches: 11. Germline CDR1 is LGHNA and CDR2 is YSLEER. CDR3 sequence (DNA): TGCGCCAGCAGCCAAGATCTCGGGACTAGGGACCTTTACAATGAGCAGTTCTTC. Its protein product is CASSQDLGTRDLYNEQFF.

The chain carries TRBV30 and TRBJ1-2; D is unclear. Germline CDR1 and CDR2: GTSNPN and SVGIG (reference sequence). CDR3 length: 11 amino acids. The CDR3 region is CAYRTTGGYTF. The CDR3 nucleotides read TGTGCTTACCGGACTACGGGAGGCTACACCTTC.

This chain joins TRBV6-5 and TRBJ2-5, with D possibly called TRBD1 or TRBD2 (5 bases each). The germline V and J ends were trimmed by 4 bases and 5 bases, with 11 bases remaining between them. This CDR3 contains 13 residues. Per germline, CDR1 MNHEY and CDR2 SVGAGI. CDR3 protein: CASSSPGAETQYF. In DNA form, the CDR3 reads TGTGCCAGCAGTTCCCCCGGGGCGGAGACCCAGTACTTC.

This chain connects TRBV7-7 to TRBJ2-6; TRBD2 matches 7 bases. The V segment lost 6 bases and the J segment 0 bases; nucleotides outside the gene matches: 11. The CDR3 is made up of 18 amino acids. Germline lookup yields CDR1 SSHAT and CDR2 FNYEAQ (reference sequence). In DNA form, the CDR3 reads TGTGCCAGCAGGTCTGCGGGGGATGGCAGCTCTGGGGCCAACGTCCTGACTTTC. As protein: CASRSAGDGSSGANVLTF.

The chain has TRBV10-3 and TRBJ1-5; D is perhaps TRBD1 (6 bases). Looked up from germline, CDR1 is ENHRY and CDR2 is SYGVKD. Trimming removed 4 bases from V and 5 bases from J, with 9 bases in between. This CDR3 has 13 amino acids. CDR3 in DNA: TGTGCCATCAGTGGGGAGGGGGATCAGCCCCAGCATTTT. The encoded protein is CAISGEGDQPQHF.

The rearrangement links TRBV14 to TRBJ2-2; D remains unclear. Germline assignment: CDR1 SGHDN and CDR2 FVKESK. The CDR3 spans 15 residues. The ends were cut back, 0 bases at V and 1 base at J, with 6 bases in the middle. Here the CDR3 DNA reads TGTGCCAGCAGCCAAGACCAGCGGAACACCGGGGAGCTGTTTTTT. It is translated as CASSQDQRNTGELFF.

The chain recombines TRBV19 with TRBJ1-5; 10 bases are a match to TRBD1. Germline assignment: CDR1 LNHDA and CDR2 SQIVND (reference sequence). CDR3 length: 18 amino acids. V lost 1 base to trimming and J lost 7 bases; unmatched junction nucleotides: 13. CDR3 DNA sequence: TGTGCCAGTAGTATAGGGACGCGACAGGGGGCATATAGGCAGCCCCAGCATTTT. Amino acid sequence: CASSIGTRQGAYRQPQHF.

The chain is built from TRBV10-3 and TRBJ1-4, with D tentatively TRBD1 (6 bases). CDR1 is ENHRY, CDR2 SYGVKD, per germline. This CDR3 region has 13 residues. The V end lost 11 bases, the J end lost 4 bases, and 14 bases lay between the germline ends. CDR3 coding DNA: TGTGCCGCAGCGGGGGCAGTTAATGAAAAACTGTTTTTT. Translating it yields CAAAGAVNEKLFF.

The chain uses TRBV6-6 and TRBJ1-1, with no clear D. V lost 5 bases and J 0 bases, leaving 13 bases between the germline ends. Germline V gene sequence: CDR1 MNHNY, CDR2 SVGAGI (reference sequence). The CDR3 has 15 residues. CDR3 coding DNA: TGTGCCAGCAGTCCCCCTACGCGGGTGAACACTGAAGCTTTCTTT. Residues: CASSPPTRVNTEAFF.

V is TRBV15 and J is TRBJ2-5, with D possibly being TRBD1 (6 bases). This CDR3 contains 17 residues. CDR1 and CDR2 (germline): LNHNV, YYDKDF (reference sequence). The V and J ends lost 0 bases and 5 bases respectively, with 19 bases between them. The CDR3 DNA follows: TGTGCCACCAGCAGAGAAAGGGTTCAGGGGACGGCGGAGACCCAGTACTTC. Amino acids: CATSRERVQGTAETQYF.

This chain joins TRBV29-1 and TRBJ1-6; 7 bases map to TRBD1. The V and J ends lost 8 bases and 6 bases, in that order; junction bases with no gene match: 7. The CDR3 runs 13 residues. Germline V CDR1 and CDR2: SQVTM, ANQGSEA. For the CDR3, the DNA is TGCAGCATACGGACAGGCTTTAATTCACCCCTCCACTTT. This sequence encodes CSIRTGFNSPLHF.

The J gene is TRBJ1-2, the V gene TRBV11-2, with 7 bases that match TRBD1. This CDR3 has 16 amino acids. CDR1 and CDR2 (germline): SGHAT, FQNNGV. The V and J ends lost 5 bases and 6 bases, in that order; junction bases with no gene match: 15. The DNA for the CDR3 is TGTGCCAGCAGCCAGATCGGACAGGCGACTCGTGATGGCTACACCTTC. This encodes CASSQIGQATRDGYTF. The complete variable domain, with remaining parts taken from reference TRBV11-2 and TRBJ1-2, reads EAGVAQSPRYKIIEKRQSVAFWCNPISGHATLYWYQQILGQGPKLLIQFQNNGVVDDSQLPKDRFSAERLKGVDSTLKIQPAKLEDSAVYLCASSQIGQATRDGYTFGSGTRLTVV.

The DNA of the CDR3 is TGTGCCAGCAGCAAAGACTGGCAGGAGCCGGAAGCTTTCTTT. Protein product: CASSKDWQEPEAFF. This rearrangement joins TRBV21-1 to TRBJ1-1. TRBV21-1 is termed a pseudogene. There are 14 residues in the CDR3.

In this sample, this clonotype turned up once. The V and J genes are TRBV7-2 and TRBJ1-1; TRBD1 matches 8 bases. V shed 2 bases, J shed 1 base, and the junction held 3 bases outside the gene matches. In germline, CDR1 is SGHTA, CDR2 FQGNSA. This CDR3 comprises 15 residues. The chain's CDR3 is CASSLYGTGNTEAFF. The CDR3 DNA reads as TGTGCCAGCAGCTTATACGGGACAGGGAACACTGAAGCTTTCTTT.

This chain links TRBV6-2 or TRBV6-3 with TRBJ2-3; D may correspond to TRBD1 or TRBD2 (6 bases each). Trimming cost V 2 bases and J 2 bases, with 11 bases left between them. The CDR3 sequence is 15 residues long. Germline V CDR1 and CDR2: MNHEY, SVGEGT. CDR3 residues: CASSYGGLITDTQYF. As DNA, the CDR3 is TGTGCCAGCAGTTACGGGGGGCTCATCACAGATACGCAGTATTTT.

V usage is TRBV7-2 and J usage is TRBJ1-1; D is perhaps TRBD1 (5 bases). CDR1 and CDR2 from the germline V gene are SGHTA and FQGNSA. The ends were cut back, 5 bases at V and 1 base at J, with 11 bases in the middle. The CDR3 length is 14 residues. CDR3 coding DNA: TGTGCCAGCAGCCGGGGCAGGGCGAACACTGAAGCTTTCTTT. Encoded protein: CASSRGRANTEAFF. The variable domain in full, with the rest retrieved from reference TRBV7-2 and TRBJ1-1, is GAGVSQSPSNKVTEKGKDVELRCDPISGHTALYWYRQSLGQGLEFLIYFQGNSAPDKSGLPSDRFSAERTGGSVSTLTIQRTQQEDSAVYLCASSRGRANTEAFFGQGTRLTVV.

V usage is TRBV4-3 and J usage is TRBJ2-5; no definite D call. The CDR3 loop spans 15 amino acids. Trimming stripped 0 bases from V and 7 bases from J, with 15 bases between. Per the germline V gene, CDR1 is LGHNA and CDR2 is YSLEER. The CDR3 region is CASSQEPAASVTQYF. CDR3 in DNA: TGCGCCAGCAGCCAAGAACCGGCGGCGTCCGTGACCCAGTACTTC.

The chain has TRBV6-2 or TRBV6-3 and TRBJ2-7, with D possibly matching TRBD1 (6 bases). From germline, CDR1 is MNHEY and CDR2 SVGEGT. The CDR3 contains 21 residues. Trimming shortened V by 4 bases and J by 5 bases, and 36 bases separated the two germline ends. CDR3 sequence (DNA): TGTGCCAGCAGTTCCTATAACAGGGTAACTAACCTAATGGCACTCGGCGACGAGCAGTACTTC. It specifies CASSSYNRVTNLMALGDEQYF.